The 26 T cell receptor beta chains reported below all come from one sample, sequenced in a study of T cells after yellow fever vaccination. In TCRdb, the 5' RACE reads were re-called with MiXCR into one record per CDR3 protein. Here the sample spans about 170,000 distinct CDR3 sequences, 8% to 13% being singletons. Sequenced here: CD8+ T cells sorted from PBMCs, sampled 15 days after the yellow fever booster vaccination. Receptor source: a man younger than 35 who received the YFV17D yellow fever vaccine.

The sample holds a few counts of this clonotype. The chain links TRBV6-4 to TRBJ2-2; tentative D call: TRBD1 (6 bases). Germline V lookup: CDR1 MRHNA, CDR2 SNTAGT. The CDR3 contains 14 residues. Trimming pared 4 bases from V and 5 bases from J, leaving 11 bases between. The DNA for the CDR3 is TGTGCCAGCAGTGGGACAGCAGCTACCGGGGAGCTGTTTTTT. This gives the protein CASSGTAATGELFF.

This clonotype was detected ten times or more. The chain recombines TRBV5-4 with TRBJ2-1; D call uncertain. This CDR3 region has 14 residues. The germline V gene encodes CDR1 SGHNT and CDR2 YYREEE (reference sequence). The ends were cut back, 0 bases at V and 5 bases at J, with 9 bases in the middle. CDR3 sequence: CASSLEPVNNEQFF. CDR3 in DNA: TGTGCCAGCAGCTTGGAGCCAGTCAACAATGAGCAGTTCTTC.

The CDR3 sequence is CASSQVGYEQYF. The CDR3 coding sequence is TGCGCCAGCAGCCAAGTTGGCTACGAGCAGTACTTC. The chain uses TRBV4-1 and TRBJ2-7; no clear D gene. Trimming pared 1 base from V and 3 bases from J, leaving 4 bases between. Germline CDR1 is MGHRA and CDR2 is YSYEKL. This CDR3 region has 12 residues.

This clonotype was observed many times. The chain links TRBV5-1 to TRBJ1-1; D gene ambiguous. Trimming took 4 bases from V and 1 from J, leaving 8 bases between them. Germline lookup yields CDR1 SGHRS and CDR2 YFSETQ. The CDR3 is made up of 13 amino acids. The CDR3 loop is CASSPGQNTEAFF. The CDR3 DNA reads TGCGCCAGCAGCCCCGGTCAGAACACTGAAGCTTTCTTT.

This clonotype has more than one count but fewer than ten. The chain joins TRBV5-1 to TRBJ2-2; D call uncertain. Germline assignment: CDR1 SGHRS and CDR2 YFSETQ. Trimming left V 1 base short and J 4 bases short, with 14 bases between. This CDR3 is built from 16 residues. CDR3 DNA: TGCGCCAGCAGCTTGTTTGGATCTATTATCACCGGGGAGCTGTTTTTT. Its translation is CASSLFGSIITGELFF. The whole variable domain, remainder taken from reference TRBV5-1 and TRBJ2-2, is KAGVTQTPRYLIKTRGQQVTLSCSPISGHRSVSWYQQTPGQGLQFLFEYFSETQRNKGNFPGRFSGRQFSNSRSEMNVSTLELGDSALYLCASSLFGSIITGELFFGEGSRLTVL.

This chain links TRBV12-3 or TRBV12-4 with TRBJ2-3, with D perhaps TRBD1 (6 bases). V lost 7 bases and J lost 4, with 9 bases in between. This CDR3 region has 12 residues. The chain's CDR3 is CASTRGADTQYF. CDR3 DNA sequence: TGTGCCAGCACCAGGGGCGCAGATACGCAGTATTTT.

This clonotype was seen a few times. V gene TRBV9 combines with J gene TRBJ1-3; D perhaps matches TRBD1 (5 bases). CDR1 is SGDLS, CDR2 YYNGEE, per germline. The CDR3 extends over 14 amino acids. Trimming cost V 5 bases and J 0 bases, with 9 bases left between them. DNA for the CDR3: TGTGCCAGCAGAGGGGCCCTCTCTGGAAACACCATATATTTT. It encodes CASRGALSGNTIYF. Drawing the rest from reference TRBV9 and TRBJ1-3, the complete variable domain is DSGVTQTPKHLITATGQRVTLRCSPRSGDLSVYWYQQSLDQGLQFLIQYYNGEERAKGNILERFSAQQFPDLHSELNLSSLELGDSALYFCASRGALSGNTIYFGEGSWLTVV.

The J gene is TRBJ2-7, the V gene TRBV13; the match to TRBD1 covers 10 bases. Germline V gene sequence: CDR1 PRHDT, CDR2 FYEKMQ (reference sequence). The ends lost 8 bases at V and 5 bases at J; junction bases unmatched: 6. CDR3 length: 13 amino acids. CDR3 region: CASGQGVTDEQYV. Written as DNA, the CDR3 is TGTGCCAGCGGACAGGGGGTTACGGACGAGCAGTACGTC.

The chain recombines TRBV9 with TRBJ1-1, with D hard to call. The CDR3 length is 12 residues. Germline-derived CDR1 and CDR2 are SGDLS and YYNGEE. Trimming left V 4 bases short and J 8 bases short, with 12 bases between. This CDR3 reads CASSPAETEAFF. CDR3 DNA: TGTGCCAGCAGCCCAGCGGAGACAGAAGCTTTCTTT.

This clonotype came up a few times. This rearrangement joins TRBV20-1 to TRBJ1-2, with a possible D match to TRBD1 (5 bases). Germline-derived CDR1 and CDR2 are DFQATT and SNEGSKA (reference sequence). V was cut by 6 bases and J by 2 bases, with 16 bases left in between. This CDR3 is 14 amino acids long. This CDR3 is CSAREFGVNYGYTF. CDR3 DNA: TGCAGTGCCAGGGAGTTTGGGGTCAACTATGGCTACACCTTC.

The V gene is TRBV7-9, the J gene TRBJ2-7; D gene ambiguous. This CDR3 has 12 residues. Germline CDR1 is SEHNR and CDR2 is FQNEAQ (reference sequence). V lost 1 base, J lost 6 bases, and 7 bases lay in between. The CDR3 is CASSLGGSEQYF. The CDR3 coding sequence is TGTGCCAGCAGCTTAGGGGGTTCCGAGCAGTACTTC.

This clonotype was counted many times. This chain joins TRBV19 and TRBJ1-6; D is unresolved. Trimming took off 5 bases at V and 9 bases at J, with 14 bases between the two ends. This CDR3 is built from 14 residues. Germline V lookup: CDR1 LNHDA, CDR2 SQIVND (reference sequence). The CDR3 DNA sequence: TGTGCCAGTAGTCCAGCAGGTCGGGCTTCACCCCTCCACTTT. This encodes CASSPAGRASPLHF. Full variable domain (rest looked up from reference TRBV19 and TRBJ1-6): DGGITQSPKYLFRKEGQNVTLSCEQNLNHDAMYWYRQDPGQGLRLIYYSQIVNDFQKGDIAEGYSVSREKKESFPLTVTSAQKNPTAFYLCASSPAGRASPLHFGNGTRLTVT.

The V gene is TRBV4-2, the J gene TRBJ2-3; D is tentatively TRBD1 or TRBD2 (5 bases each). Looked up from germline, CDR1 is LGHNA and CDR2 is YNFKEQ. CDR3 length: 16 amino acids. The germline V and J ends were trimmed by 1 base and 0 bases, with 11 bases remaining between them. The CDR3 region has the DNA TGTGCCAGCAGCCAAGTACCGGGGCGCAGCACAGATACGCAGTATTTT. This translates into CASSQVPGRSTDTQYF.

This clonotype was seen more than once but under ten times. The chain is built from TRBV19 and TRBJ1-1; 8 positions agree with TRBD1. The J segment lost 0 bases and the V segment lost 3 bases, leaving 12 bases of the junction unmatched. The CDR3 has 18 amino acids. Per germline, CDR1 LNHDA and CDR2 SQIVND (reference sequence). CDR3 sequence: CASSIGTGRVKMNTEAFF. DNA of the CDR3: TGTGCCAGTAGTATTGGGACAGGACGGGTCAAAATGAACACTGAAGCTTTCTTT.

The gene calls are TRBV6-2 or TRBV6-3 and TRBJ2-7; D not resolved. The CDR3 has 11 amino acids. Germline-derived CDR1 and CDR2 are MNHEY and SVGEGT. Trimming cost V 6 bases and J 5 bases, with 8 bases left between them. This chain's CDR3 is CASSTLHEQYF. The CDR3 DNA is TGTGCCAGCAGCACCCTCCACGAGCAGTACTTC.

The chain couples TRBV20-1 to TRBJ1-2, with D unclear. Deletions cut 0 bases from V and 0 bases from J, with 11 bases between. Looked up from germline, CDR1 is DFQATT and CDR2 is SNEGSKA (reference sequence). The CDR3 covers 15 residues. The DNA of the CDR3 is TGCAGTGCTAGAGATATGGCAGGAGCTAACTATGGCTACACCTTC. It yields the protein CSARDMAGANYGYTF.

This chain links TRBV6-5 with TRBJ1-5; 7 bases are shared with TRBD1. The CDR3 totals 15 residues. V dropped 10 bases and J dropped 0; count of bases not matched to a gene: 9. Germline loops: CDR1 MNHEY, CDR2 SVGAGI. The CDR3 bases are TGTGCCACCACCGAGACAGGGAATAGCAATCAGCCCCAGCATTTT. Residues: CATTETGNSNQPQHF.

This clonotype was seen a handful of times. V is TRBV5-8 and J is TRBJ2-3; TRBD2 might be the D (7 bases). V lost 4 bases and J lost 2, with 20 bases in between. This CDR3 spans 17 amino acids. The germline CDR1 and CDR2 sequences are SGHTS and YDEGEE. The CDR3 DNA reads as TGTGCCAGCAGCCCAAGAAGGGGGGGCTTCTTCACAGATACGCAGTATTTT. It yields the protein CASSPRRGGFFTDTQYF.

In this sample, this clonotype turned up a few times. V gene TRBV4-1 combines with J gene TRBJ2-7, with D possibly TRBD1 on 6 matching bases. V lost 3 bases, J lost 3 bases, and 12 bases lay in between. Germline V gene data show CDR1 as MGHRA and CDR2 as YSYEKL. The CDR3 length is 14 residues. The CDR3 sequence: CASSQQLQGYEQYF. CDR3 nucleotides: TGCGCCAGCAGCCAGCAGCTACAGGGCTACGAGCAGTACTTC.

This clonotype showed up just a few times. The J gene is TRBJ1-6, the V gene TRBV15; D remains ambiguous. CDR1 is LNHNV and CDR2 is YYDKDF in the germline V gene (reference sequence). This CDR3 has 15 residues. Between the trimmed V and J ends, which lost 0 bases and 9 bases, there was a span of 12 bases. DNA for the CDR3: TGTGCCACCAGCAGAGACCTTGAGGAGGGTTCACCCCTCCACTTT. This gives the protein CATSRDLEEGSPLHF. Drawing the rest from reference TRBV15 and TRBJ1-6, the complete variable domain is DAMVIQNPRYQVTQFGKPVTLSCSQTLNHNVMYWYQQKSSQAPKLLFHYYDKDFNNEADTPDNFQSRRPNTSFCFLDIRSPGLGDTAMYLCATSRDLEEGSPLHFGNGTRLTVT.

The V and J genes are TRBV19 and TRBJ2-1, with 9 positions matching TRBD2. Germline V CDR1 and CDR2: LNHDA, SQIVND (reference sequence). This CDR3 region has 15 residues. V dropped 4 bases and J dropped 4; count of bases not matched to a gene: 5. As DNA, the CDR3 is TGTGCCAGTAGTACCCGACTAGCGGTATACAATGAGCAGTTCTTC. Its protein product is CASSTRLAVYNEQFF. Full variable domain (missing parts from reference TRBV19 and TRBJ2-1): DGGITQSPKYLFRKEGQNVTLSCEQNLNHDAMYWYRQDPGQGLRLIYYSQIVNDFQKGDIAEGYSVSREKKESFPLTVTSAQKNPTAFYLCASSTRLAVYNEQFFGPGTRLTVL.

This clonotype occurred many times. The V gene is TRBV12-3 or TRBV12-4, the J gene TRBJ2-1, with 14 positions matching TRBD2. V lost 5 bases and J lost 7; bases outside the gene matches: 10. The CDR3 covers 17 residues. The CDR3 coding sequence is TGTGCCAGCAGTCAAGATTTCGGACTAGCGGGGGGAAATGAGCAGTTCTTC. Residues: CASSQDFGLAGGNEQFF.

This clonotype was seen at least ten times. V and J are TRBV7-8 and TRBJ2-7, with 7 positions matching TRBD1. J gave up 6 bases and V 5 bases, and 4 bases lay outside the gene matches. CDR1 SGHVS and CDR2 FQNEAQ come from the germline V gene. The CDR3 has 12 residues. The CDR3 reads CASSHWTGEQYF. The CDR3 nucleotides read TGTGCCAGCAGCCACTGGACAGGCGAGCAGTACTTC.

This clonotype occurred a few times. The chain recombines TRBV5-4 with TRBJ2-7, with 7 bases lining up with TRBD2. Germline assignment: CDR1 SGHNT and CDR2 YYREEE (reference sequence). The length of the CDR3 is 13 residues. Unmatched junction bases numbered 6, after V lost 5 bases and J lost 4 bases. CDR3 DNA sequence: TGTGCCAGCAGGGGAGCGGGGTCTTACGAGCAGTACTTC. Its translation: CASRGAGSYEQYF.

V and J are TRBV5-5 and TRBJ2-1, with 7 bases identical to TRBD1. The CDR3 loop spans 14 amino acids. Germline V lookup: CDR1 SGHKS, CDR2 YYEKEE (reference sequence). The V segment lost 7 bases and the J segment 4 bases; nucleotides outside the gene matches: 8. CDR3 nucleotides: TGTGCCAGCTCAAGGACAGGAGAGTACAATGAGCAGTTCTTC. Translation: CASSRTGEYNEQFF.

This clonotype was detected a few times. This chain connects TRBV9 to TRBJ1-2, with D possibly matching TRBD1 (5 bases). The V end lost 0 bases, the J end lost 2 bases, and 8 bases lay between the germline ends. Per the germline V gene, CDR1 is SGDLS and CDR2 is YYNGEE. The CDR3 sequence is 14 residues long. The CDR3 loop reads CASSVGQLNYGYTF. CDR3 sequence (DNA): TGTGCCAGCAGCGTAGGACAGCTGAACTATGGCTACACCTTC.